This T cell receptor (beta chain) is from a study of control samples from healthy donors and cancer patients. The repertoire was sequenced with immunoSEQ multiplex PCR; TCRdb's copy has only in-frame clones and lacks some. This sample has around 130,000 clones, with less than 95% found just once. V lost 7 bases, J lost 6 bases, and 12 bases lay in between. The CDR3 is made up of 12 amino acids. The TCR was taken from a man aged 18 to 30 in good health. This chain links TRBV12-3 or TRBV12-4 with TRBJ1-1; D gene ambiguous. Sequenced: blood. CDR3 nucleotides: TGTGCCAGCACCCGATTTGAGGCTGAAGCTTTCTTT. Amino acid sequence: CASTRFEAEAFF.